Listed below are T cell receptor beta chains from one sample, sequenced in a study of cytomegalovirus exposure and HLA in healthy donors. Libraries were prepared by immunoSEQ multiplex PCR; TCRdb keeps only in-frame clonotypes and omits some of them. The sample yields about 150,000 clones, around 79% seen once. What was sequenced was PBMCs. The receptors stem from a man aged 25 to 40 in good health and CMV-seropositive. Each CDR3 is given with its conserved first and last residue. A D gene is named only where the DNA matches it firmly. Some rows mark clone size as missing; the rest say once, few, many or name a class of expanded clone.

clone_size | j_call | v_call | cdr3_length | d_call | cdr3_aa | cdr3_nt
NA | TRBJ1-4 | TRBV25-1 | 15 | TRBD1 | CASSEDRVGFEKLFF | TGTGCCAGCAGTGAAGACAGGGTGGGATTTGAAAAACTGTTTTTT
NA | TRBJ2-2 | TRBV7-6 | 17 | NA | CASSLKAEGSNTGELFF | TGTGCCAGCAGCCTAAAAGCGGAGGGTTCGAACACCGGGGAGCTGTTTTTT
NA | TRBJ1-1 | TRBV18 | 13 | NA | CASSLGLGGEAFF | TGTGCCAGCTCACTTGGACTGGGAGGGGAAGCTTTCTTT
NA | TRBJ2-2 | TRBV15 | 15 | NA | CATSLGLGGTGELFF | TGTGCCACCAGCCTTGGACTAGGGGGGACCGGGGAGCTGTTTTTT
NA | TRBJ2-7 | TRBV6-6 | 16 | NA | CASSYGRTDYSYEQYF | TGTGCCAGCAGTTACGGGCGGACTGACTACTCCTACGAGCAGTACTTC
NA | TRBJ1-6 | TRBV27 | 14 | TRBD1 | CASSRDRGRGPLHF | TGTGCCAGCAGCCGGGACAGGGGGCGGGGACCCCTCCACTTT
NA | TRBJ2-4 | TRBV6-5 | 14 | TRBD1 | CASSRQGTKNSQYF | TGTGCCAGCAGCCGACAGGGGACCAAAAACAGTCAGTACTTC
NA | TRBJ2-2 | TRBV25-1 | 18 | TRBD2 | CASSAGTSGTTNTGELFF | TGTGCCAGCAGTGCCGGGACTAGCGGGACGACGAACACCGGGGAGCTGTTTTTT
NA | TRBJ1-2 | TRBV18 | 14 | NA | CASSPFGLSYGYTF | TGTGCCAGCTCACCATTCGGACTTAGCTATGGCTACACCTTC
once | TRBJ1-2 | TRBV5-1 | 16 | TRBD1 | CASSLASGTENYGYTF | TGCGCCAGCAGCTTGGCCTCCGGGACAGAAAACTATGGCTACACCTTC
once | TRBJ1-3 | TRBV5-1 | 16 | NA | CASSVRQLSSGNTIYF | TGCGCCAGCAGCGTACGACAGCTGAGCTCTGGAAACACCATATATTTT
NA | TRBJ2-3 | TRBV13 | 19 | TRBD2 | CASSNPGLAGGKTTDTQYF | TGTGCCAGCAGCAACCCGGGACTAGCGGGGGGTAAGACCACAGATACGCAGTATTTT
NA | TRBJ2-6 | TRBV18 | 15 | NA | CASSPGNPGANVLTF | TGTGCCAGCTCACCAGGCAATCCTGGGGCCAACGTCCTGACTTTC
NA | TRBJ2-7 | TRBV15 | 14 | TRBD2 | CATSRGAGEGEQYF | TGTGCCACCAGCAGAGGGGCGGGAGAGGGCGAGCAGTACTTC
once | TRBJ2-7 | TRBV6-6 | 13 | NA | CASSTGPHYEQYF | TGTGCCAGCAGTACAGGGCCCCACTACGAGCAGTACTTC
NA | TRBJ2-1 | TRBV30 | 14 | NA | CAWSVWGGMNEQFF | TGTGCCTGGAGTGTTTGGGGGGGCATGAATGAGCAGTTCTTC
NA | TRBJ2-1 | TRBV2 | 13 | NA | CASSGNRVNEQFF | TGTGCCAGCAGTGGAAACAGGGTGAATGAGCAGTTCTTC
once | TRBJ1-5 | TRBV19 | 15 | NA | CASRGSGIGGQPQHF | TGTGCCAGTAGGGGGTCCGGGATAGGCGGTCAGCCCCAGCATTTT
NA | TRBJ2-7 | TRBV28 | 13 | NA | CASTSQVYGEQYF | TGTGCCAGCACATCACAGGTCTATGGCGAGCAGTACTTC
few | TRBJ2-5 | TRBV29-1 | 14 | TRBD2 | CSGANLGREETQYF | TGCAGCGGGGCGAACCTCGGGAGGGAAGAGACCCAGTACTTC
few | TRBJ1-4 | TRBV4-3 | 14 | TRBD1 | CASSQKAGGEKLFF | TGCGCCAGCAGCCAGAAGGCAGGGGGCGAAAAACTGTTTTTT
NA | TRBJ2-1 | TRBV5-4 | 15 | NA | CASSLKRISYNEQFF | TGTGCCAGCAGCTTGAAGCGGATCTCCTACAATGAGCAGTTCTTC